This TCR beta chain came from a study of cytomegalovirus exposure and HLA in healthy donors. Study-level points and caveats: Relative to the roughly 690-donor mean, N-insertions were reportedly fewer in an Asian-associated ancestry cluster in a later analysis.

A multiplex PCR was run with 60 Vbeta primers and 13 Jbeta primers. The table came from immunoSEQ multiplex PCR; TCRdb's copy has only in-frame clones and leaves some out. The sample consists of 130,000 or so clones, roughly 88% of them appearing once. Unmatched junction bases numbered 11, after V lost 6 bases and J lost 5 bases. Germline-derived CDR1 and CDR2 are WSHSY and SAAADI. CDR3 length equals 15 residues. Of note for this clone: Its cognate antigen is unknown.

The rearrangement links TRBV10-2 to TRBJ2-7; 9 bases align to TRBD1. The sequenced sample consisted of PBMCs. The TCR was taken from a woman aged 18-35 years in good health and CMV-seropositive. The CDR3 DNA reads as TGCGCCAGCAGGGTTTCCGGGACAGGGAACAACGAGCAGTACTTC. Translation gives CASRVSGTGNNEQYF.